The text below deals with one TCR beta chain. The data belong to a study of CD8 T cells in ankylosing spondylitis. TCRdb processed the 5' RACE reads anew with MiXCR; each CDR3 protein has one entry. Among approximately 140,000 distinct CDR3 sequences, around 42% were seen once, and the ten largest hold roughly 15%. The CDR3 contains 13 residues. Germline values: CDR1 MNHEY, CDR2 SMNVEV (reference sequence). Between the trimmed V and J ends, which lost 5 bases and 13 bases, there was a span of 18 bases. J is TRBJ2-1 and V is TRBV27; D gene unclear. Sequencing was carried out using synovial fluid, either unsorted or a sorted T cell fraction (not recorded which). This sequence was found in a male donor with ankylosing spondylitis. The CDR3 nucleotides read TGTGCCAGCAGTCACCTAATGGGGTGTTATCAGTTCTTC. It specifies CASSHLMGCYQFF.